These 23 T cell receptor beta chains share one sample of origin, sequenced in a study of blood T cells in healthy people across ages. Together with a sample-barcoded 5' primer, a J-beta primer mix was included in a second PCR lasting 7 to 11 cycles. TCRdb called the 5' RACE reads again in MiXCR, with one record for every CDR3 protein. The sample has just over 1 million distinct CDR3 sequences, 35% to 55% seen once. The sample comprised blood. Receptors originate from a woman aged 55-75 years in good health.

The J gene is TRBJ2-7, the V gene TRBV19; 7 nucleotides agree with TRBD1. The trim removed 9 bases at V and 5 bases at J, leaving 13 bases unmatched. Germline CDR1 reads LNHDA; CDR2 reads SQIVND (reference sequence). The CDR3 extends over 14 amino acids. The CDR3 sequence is CASRPRTGPHEQYF. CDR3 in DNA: TGTGCCAGCCGTCCCAGGACAGGCCCACACGAGCAGTACTTC.

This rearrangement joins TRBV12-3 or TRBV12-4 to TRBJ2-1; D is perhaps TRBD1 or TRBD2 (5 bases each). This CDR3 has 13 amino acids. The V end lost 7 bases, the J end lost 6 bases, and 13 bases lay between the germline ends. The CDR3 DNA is TGTGCCAGCATCTGGGACCCGGGCAATGAGCAGTTCTTC. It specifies CASIWDPGNEQFF.

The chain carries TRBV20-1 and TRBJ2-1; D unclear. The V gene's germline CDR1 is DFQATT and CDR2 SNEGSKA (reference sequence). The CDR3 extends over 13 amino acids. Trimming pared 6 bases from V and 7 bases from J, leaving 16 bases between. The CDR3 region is CSANSPVDNEQFF. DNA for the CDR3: TGCAGTGCCAATAGTCCCGTCGATAATGAGCAGTTCTTC.

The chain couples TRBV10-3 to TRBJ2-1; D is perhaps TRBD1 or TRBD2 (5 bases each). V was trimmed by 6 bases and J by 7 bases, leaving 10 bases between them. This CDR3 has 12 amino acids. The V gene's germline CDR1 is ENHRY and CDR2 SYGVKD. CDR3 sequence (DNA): TGTGCCATCAGGGAGGACACGAATGAGCAGTTCTTC. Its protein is CAIREDTNEQFF.

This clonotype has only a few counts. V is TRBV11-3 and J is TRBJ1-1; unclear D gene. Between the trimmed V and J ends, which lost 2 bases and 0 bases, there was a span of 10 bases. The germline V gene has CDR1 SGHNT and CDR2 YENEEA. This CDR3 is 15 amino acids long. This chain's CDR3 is CASSLSHSMNTEAFF. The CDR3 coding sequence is TGTGCCAGCAGCTTATCTCACAGCATGAACACTGAAGCTTTCTTT.

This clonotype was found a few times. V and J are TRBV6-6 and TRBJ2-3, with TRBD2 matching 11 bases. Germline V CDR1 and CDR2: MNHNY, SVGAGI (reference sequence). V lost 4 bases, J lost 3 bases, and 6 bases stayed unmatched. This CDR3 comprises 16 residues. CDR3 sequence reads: CASSWGTSGVTDTQYF. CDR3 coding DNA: TGTGCCAGCAGTTGGGGGACTAGCGGTGTTACAGATACGCAGTATTTT.

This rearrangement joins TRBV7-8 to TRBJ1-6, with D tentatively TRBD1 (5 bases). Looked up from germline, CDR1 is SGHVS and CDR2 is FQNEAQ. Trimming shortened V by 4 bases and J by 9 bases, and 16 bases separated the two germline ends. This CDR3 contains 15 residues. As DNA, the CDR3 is TGTGCCAGCAGCTCCCCCGCCAGGGTGGCTTCACCCCTCCACTTT. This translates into CASSSPARVASPLHF.

CDR3 sequence: CSARKSGGYEQYF. CDR3 sequence (DNA): TGCAGCGCTCGGAAGAGCGGGGGCTACGAGCAGTACTTC. The chain joins TRBV29-1 to TRBJ2-4, with 8 nucleotides matching TRBD2. The last part of the DNA fits TRBJ2-7 better; the J call may be wrong. In germline, CDR1 is SQVTM, CDR2 ANQGSEA. This CDR3 is built from 13 residues.

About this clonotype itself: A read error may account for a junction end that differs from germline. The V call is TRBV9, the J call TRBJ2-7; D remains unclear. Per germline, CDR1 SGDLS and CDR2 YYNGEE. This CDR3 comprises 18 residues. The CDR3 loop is CASSVGLTSRKRSYGQYF. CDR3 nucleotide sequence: TGTGCCAGCAGCGTAGGTCTAACGTCTCGGAAGAGATCCTACGGGCAGTACTTC.

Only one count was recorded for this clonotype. This CDR3 is CASSLSRGYTGELFF. CDR3 nucleotide sequence: TGTGCCAGCAGTCTAAGCAGGGGATACACCGGGGAGCTGTTTTTT. This chain connects TRBV12-3 or TRBV12-4 to TRBJ2-2, with D perhaps TRBD1 (6 bases). V was cut by 5 bases and J by 3 bases, with 13 bases left in between. This CDR3 contains 15 residues.

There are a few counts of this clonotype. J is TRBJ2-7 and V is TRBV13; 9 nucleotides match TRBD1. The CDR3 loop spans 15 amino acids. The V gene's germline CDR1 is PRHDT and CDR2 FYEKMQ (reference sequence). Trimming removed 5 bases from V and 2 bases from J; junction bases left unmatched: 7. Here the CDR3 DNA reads TGTGCCAGCAGCGCATTCGACAGGGGGGCCTACGAGCAGTACTTC. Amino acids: CASSAFDRGAYEQYF.

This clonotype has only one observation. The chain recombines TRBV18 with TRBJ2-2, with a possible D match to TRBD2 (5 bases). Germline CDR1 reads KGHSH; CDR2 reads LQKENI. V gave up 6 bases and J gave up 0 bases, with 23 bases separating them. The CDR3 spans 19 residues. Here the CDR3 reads CASSDRPRFQLANTGELFF. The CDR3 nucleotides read TGTGCCAGCTCCGACCGACCGCGCTTTCAACTAGCGAACACCGGGGAGCTGTTTTTT. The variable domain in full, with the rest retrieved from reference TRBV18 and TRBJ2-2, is NAGVMQNPRHLVRRRGQEARLRCSPMKGHSHVYWYRQLPEEGLKFMVYLQKENIIDESGMPKERFSAEFPKEGPSILRIQQVVRGDSAAYFCASSDRPRFQLANTGELFFGEGSRLTVL.

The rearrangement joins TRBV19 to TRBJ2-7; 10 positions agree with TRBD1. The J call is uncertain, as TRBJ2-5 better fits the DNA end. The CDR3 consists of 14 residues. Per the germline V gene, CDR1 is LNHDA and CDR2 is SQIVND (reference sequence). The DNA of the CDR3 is TGTGCCAGTAGTATCTGGGACAGGGGAGAGACCCAGTACTTC. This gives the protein CASSIWDRGETQYF.

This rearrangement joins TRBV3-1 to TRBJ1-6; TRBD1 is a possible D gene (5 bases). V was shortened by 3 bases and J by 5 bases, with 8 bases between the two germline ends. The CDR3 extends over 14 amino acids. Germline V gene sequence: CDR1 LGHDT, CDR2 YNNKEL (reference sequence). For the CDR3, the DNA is TGTGCCAGCAGCCATGGGGCCAATAATTCACCCCTCCACTTT. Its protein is CASSHGANNSPLHF.

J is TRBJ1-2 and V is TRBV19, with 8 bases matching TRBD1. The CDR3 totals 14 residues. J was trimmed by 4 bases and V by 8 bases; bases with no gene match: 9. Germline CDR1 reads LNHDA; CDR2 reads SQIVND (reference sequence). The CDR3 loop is CASRETGAVYGYTF. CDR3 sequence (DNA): TGTGCCAGTCGCGAGACAGGGGCGGTCTATGGCTACACCTTC.

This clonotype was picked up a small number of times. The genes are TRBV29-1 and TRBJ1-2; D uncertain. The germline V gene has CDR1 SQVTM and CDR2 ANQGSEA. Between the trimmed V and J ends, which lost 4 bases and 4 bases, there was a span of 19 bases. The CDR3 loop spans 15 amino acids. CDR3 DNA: TGCAGCGTTGTTAAGGCCGGGCAGCCTGGCTATGGCTACACCTTC. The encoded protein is CSVVKAGQPGYGYTF.

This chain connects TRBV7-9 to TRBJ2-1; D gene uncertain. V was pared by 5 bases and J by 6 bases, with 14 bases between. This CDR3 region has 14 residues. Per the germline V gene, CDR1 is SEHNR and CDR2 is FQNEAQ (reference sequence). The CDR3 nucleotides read TGTGCCAGCAGCATCCTTAATCCGGGCAATGAGCAGTTCTTC. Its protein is CASSILNPGNEQFF. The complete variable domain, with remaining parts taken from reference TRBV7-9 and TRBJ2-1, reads DTGVSQNPRHKITKRGQNVTFRCDPISEHNRLYWYRQTLGQGPEFLTYFQNEAQLEKSRLLSDRFSAERPKGSFSTLEIQRTEQGDSAMYLCASSILNPGNEQFFGPGTRLTVL.

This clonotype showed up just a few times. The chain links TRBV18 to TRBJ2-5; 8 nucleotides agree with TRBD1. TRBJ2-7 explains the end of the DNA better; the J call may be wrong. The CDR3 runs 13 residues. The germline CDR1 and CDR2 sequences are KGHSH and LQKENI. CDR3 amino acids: CASSTGQGNEQYF. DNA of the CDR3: TGTGCCAGCTCGACAGGACAGGGCAACGAGCAGTACTTC.

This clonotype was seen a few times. The CDR3 nucleotides are TGTGCCAGCAACTCACCGGGACGGAATTTCTACGAGCAGTACTTC. Translating gives CASNSPGRNFYEQYF. The J gene is TRBJ2-7, the V gene TRBV6-6, with D perhaps matching TRBD1 or TRBD2 (5 bases each). This CDR3 spans 15 amino acids. V lost 7 bases to trimming and J lost 3 bases, with 19 bases between them. Per germline, CDR1 MNHNY and CDR2 SVGAGI (reference sequence).

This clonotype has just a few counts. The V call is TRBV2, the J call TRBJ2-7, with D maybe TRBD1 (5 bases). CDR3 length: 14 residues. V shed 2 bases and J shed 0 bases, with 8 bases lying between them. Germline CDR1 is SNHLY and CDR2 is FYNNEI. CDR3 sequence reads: CASSENRSSYEQYF. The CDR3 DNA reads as TGTGCCAGCAGTGAAAACAGGTCCTCCTACGAGCAGTACTTC.

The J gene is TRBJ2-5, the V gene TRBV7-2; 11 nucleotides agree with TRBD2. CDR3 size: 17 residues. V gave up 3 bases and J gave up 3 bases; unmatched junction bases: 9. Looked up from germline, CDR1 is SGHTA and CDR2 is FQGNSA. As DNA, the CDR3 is TGTGCCAGCAGCTTCCACTCCGGGACTAGCGGAGAAGAGACCCAGTACTTC. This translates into CASSFHSGTSGEETQYF.

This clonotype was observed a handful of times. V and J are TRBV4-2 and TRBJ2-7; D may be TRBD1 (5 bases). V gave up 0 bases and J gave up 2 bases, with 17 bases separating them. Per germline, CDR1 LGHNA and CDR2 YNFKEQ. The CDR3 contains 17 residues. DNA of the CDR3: TGTGCCAGCAGCCAAGATGGTATGGGGCAAGGAACCTACGAGCAGTACTTC. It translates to CASSQDGMGQGTYEQYF.

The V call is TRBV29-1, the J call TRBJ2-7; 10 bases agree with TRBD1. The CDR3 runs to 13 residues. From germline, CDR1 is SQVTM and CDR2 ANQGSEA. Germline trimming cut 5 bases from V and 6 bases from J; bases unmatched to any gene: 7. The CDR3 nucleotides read TGCAGCGTTCCCGGGACAGGGGTAGGCGAGCAGTACTTC. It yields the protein CSVPGTGVGEQYF.